The 29 T cell receptor beta chains below come from one sample, sequenced in a study of T cell responses to AZD1222 COVID-19 vaccine. Profiling relied on immunoSEQ multiplex PCR, and the TCRdb table lists in-frame clones only, not all of them. Of over 45,000 clones in the sample, 70% to 80% were seen once. The specimen comprised peripheral blood, sampled on day 0 of AZD1222 vaccination. Receptors were obtained from an adult in good health.

V is TRBV7-2 and J is TRBJ2-2; D is ambiguous. This CDR3 comprises 15 residues. Trimming removed 1 base from V and 2 bases from J, with 8 bases in between. In germline, CDR1 is SGHTA, CDR2 FQGNSA. DNA for the CDR3: TGTGCCAGCAGCTTAGACAGAACAAACACCGGGGAGCTGTTTTTT. It codes for CASSLDRTNTGELFF.

This clone showed up just once. This chain links TRBV18 with TRBJ2-4, with D tentatively TRBD2 (5 bases). The CDR3 has 13 amino acids. The V and J ends lost 3 bases and 8 bases respectively, with 11 bases between them. The germline V gene has CDR1 KGHSH and CDR2 LQKENI. The CDR3 is CASSPPGWDIQYF. The CDR3 nucleotides read TGTGCCAGCTCACCCCCGGGGTGGGACATTCAGTACTTC.

The chain joins TRBV21-1 to TRBJ2-7; no check of the table's D call, TRBD1, against the DNA was made. TRBV21-1 is reported as a pseudogene. The CDR3 extends over 15 amino acids. The CDR3 DNA is TGTGCCAGCAGCAAAAAGGCAGGGTGTCCCTACGAGCAGTACGTC. Residues: CASSKKAGCPYEQYV.

The rearrangement links TRBV24-1 to TRBJ2-5, with 9 bases that match TRBD2. The CDR3 is 16 residues long. With V trimmed by 7 bases and J by 5 bases, 13 bases remained unmatched. The germline CDR1 and CDR2 sequences are KGHDR and SFDVKD. The CDR3 coding sequence is TGTGCCACCAGCCCCGGGGTAGCGGGAGTCGGGGAGACCCAGTACTTC. Translated: CATSPGVAGVGETQYF.

The rearrangement joins TRBV2 to TRBJ1-4, with a tentative D call TRBD1 (5 bases). The germline V gene encodes CDR1 SNHLY and CDR2 FYNNEI. There are 14 residues in the CDR3. Trimming took 7 bases from V and 0 from J, leaving 9 bases between them. The CDR3 sequence is CASIRGTTNEKLFF. CDR3 in DNA: TGTGCCAGCATCCGGGGGACAACTAATGAAAAACTGTTTTTT.

V usage is TRBV6-1 and J usage is TRBJ1-2, with D possibly TRBD1 on 5 matching bases. The CDR3 extends over 15 amino acids. The V end was cut by 0 bases, the J end by 3 bases, with 11 bases between. Looked up from germline, CDR1 is MNHNS and CDR2 is SASEGT. CDR3 sequence reads: CASSEAQGSHYGYTF. DNA of the CDR3: TGTGCCAGCAGTGAAGCCCAGGGCTCTCACTATGGCTACACCTTC.

This chain joins TRBV2 and TRBJ2-5; 10 bases are shared with TRBD2. V trimming: 7 bases; J trimming: 3 bases; junction bases outside the gene matches: 8. Per germline, CDR1 SNHLY and CDR2 FYNNEI. The CDR3 has 15 residues. The CDR3 sequence: CASNGQAGGKETQYF. The CDR3 region has the DNA TGTGCCAGCAACGGGCAAGCGGGGGGGAAAGAGACCCAGTACTTC.

In its sample, this clone was seen a few times. The V and J genes are TRBV7-2 and TRBJ2-3, with 7 bases aligning to TRBD1. Looked up from germline, CDR1 is SGHTA and CDR2 is FQGNSA. The CDR3 covers 14 residues. The V segment lost 5 bases and the J segment 8 bases; nucleotides outside the gene matches: 10. This CDR3 is CASSQDISGGTQYF. The CDR3, as DNA: TGTGCCAGCAGCCAAGATATTTCAGGGGGTACGCAGTATTTT. Full variable domain (missing parts from reference TRBV7-2 and TRBJ2-3): GAGVSQSPSNKVTEKGKDVELRCDPISGHTALYWYRQSLGQGLEFLIYFQGNSAPDKSGLPSDRFSAERTGGSVSTLTIQRTQQEDSAVYLCASSQDISGGTQYFGPGTRLTVL.

The rearrangement links TRBV6-2 or TRBV6-3 to TRBJ2-3; maybe TRBD2 (5 bases). This CDR3 is 15 amino acids long. Trimming removed 5 bases from V and 2 bases from J, with 14 bases in between. Germline V CDR1 and CDR2: MNHEY, SVGEGT. The CDR3 DNA reads TGTGCCAGCAGTCCCCGGACGGGATCCACAGATACGCAGTATTTT. This encodes CASSPRTGSTDTQYF.

The gene calls are TRBV21-1 and TRBJ1-1; the table calls TRBD1, which could not be checked here. TRBV21-1 is a listed pseudogene. The CDR3 sequence is 15 residues long. This CDR3 reads CASSSRRMSPTEAFF. The CDR3 DNA is TGTGCCAGCAGCTCCAGGCGAATGTCGCCGACTGAAGCTTTCTTT.

The J gene is TRBJ2-1, the V gene TRBV5-4; 8 nucleotides line up with TRBD2. V gave up 5 bases and J gave up 6 bases; unmatched junction bases: 10. The length of the CDR3 is 15 residues. In germline, CDR1 is SGHNT, CDR2 YYREEE (reference sequence). The CDR3 DNA reads as TGTGCCAGCAGTCGCCCCGGACTAGCCGGCAATGAGCAGTTCTTC. The encoded protein is CASSRPGLAGNEQFF.

The rearrangement uses TRBV28 and TRBJ1-4; 10 bases match TRBD1. Germline values: CDR1 MDHEN, CDR2 SYDVKM. The length of the CDR3 is 15 residues. The trim removed 3 bases at V and 6 bases at J, leaving 4 bases unmatched. The CDR3 here is CASSLIGTGDEKLFF. The CDR3 bases are TGTGCCAGCAGTTTGATTGGGACAGGGGATGAAAAACTGTTTTTT.

The CDR3, as DNA: TGTGCCAGTAGTCGAGCGGCCAGAGATAGCAATCAGCCCCAGCATTTT. It is translated as CASSRAARDSNQPQHF. The chain joins TRBV19 to TRBJ1-5; D is unresolved. CDR1 and CDR2 from the germline V gene are LNHDA and SQIVND (reference sequence). The V gene lost 5 bases and the J gene lost 0 bases, with 14 bases spanning the gap. The CDR3 is 16 amino acids.

V gene TRBV20-1 combines with J gene TRBJ2-5, with D possibly matching TRBD1 (5 bases). Per the germline V gene, CDR1 is DFQATT and CDR2 is SNEGSKA (reference sequence). CDR3 length: 11 amino acids. The CDR3 is CGQGEEETQYF. CDR3 DNA: TGCGGCCAGGGCGAAGAAGAGACCCAGTACTTC.

The chain uses TRBV29-1 and TRBJ2-2; tentatively, D is TRBD1 (5 bases). Per germline, CDR1 SQVTM and CDR2 ANQGSEA. V was shortened by 5 bases and J by 6 bases, with 19 bases between the two germline ends. The CDR3 has 15 residues. As DNA, the CDR3 is TGCAGCGTTTTCGTTGGGGCAGGGCAAGCCGGGGAGCTGTTTTTT. This sequence encodes CSVFVGAGQAGELFF.

The chain recombines TRBV28 with TRBJ1-5, with 8 bases matching TRBD1. The CDR3 is 12 amino acids. V lost 2 bases and J lost 13; bases outside the gene matches: 4. Per the germline V gene, CDR1 is MDHEN and CDR2 is SYDVKM. The chain's CDR3 is CASSLVGDRQHF. The CDR3 bases are TGTGCCAGCAGTTTAGTAGGGGACAGGCAGCATTTT.

The gene calls are TRBV23-1 and TRBJ2-1, with a tentative D call TRBD2 (5 bases). TRBV23-1 is an ORF for which the function is uncertain. The CDR3 totals 13 residues. Trimming left V 8 bases short and J 10 bases short, with 18 bases between. CDR3 nucleotide sequence: TGCGCCAGCGGACCCCGGGGTTGTAGCGAGCAGTTCTTC. Its protein is CASGPRGCSEQFF.

The chain links TRBV6-5 to TRBJ2-7, with D perhaps matching TRBD2 (5 bases). Germline CDR1 and CDR2: MNHEY and SVGAGI. The CDR3 is made up of 12 amino acids. V gave up 11 bases and J gave up 2 bases, with 13 bases separating them. The CDR3 nucleotides read TGTGCCGCCTTCGGAGGCGCCTACGAGCAGTACTTC. Translating it yields CAAFGGAYEQYF.

This chain uses TRBV3-1 (or the pseudogene TRBV3-2) with TRBJ1-2; D gene unclear. The CDR3 spans 14 residues. The germline V gene encodes CDR1 LGHDT and CDR2 YNNKEL (reference sequence). V was clipped by 0 bases and J by 7 bases, with 12 bases between them. As DNA, the CDR3 is TGTGCCAGCAGCCAAGATGCTAGGACGGGTGGCTACACCTTC. This encodes CASSQDARTGGYTF.

The chain combines TRBV6-1 with TRBJ2-3, with 7 positions matching TRBD2. Germline-derived CDR1 and CDR2 are MNHNS and SASEGT. Trimming took 2 bases from V and 3 from J; bases not matched to a gene: 8. This CDR3 spans 16 amino acids. In nucleotides, the CDR3 is TGTGCCAGCAGTGAACGGGGAGGGAGTTCGACAGATACGCAGTATTTT. As protein: CASSERGGSSTDTQYF.

This chain uses TRBV28 with TRBJ1-2; D gene unclear. Trimming cost V 5 bases and J 7 bases, with 14 bases left between them. This CDR3 comprises 13 residues. Germline V gives CDR1 MDHEN, CDR2 SYDVKM. CDR3 protein: CASSQTFIPGYTF. In nucleotides, the CDR3 is TGTGCCAGCAGTCAGACTTTCATCCCTGGCTACACCTTC.

This clone was seen a few times. The V call is TRBV6-1, the J call TRBJ1-2, with D unresolved. CDR3 length equals 12 residues. V was pared by 3 bases and J by 8 bases, with 10 bases between. CDR1 and CDR2 (germline): MNHNS, SASEGT. The CDR3 loop reads CASSETGVGYTF. For the CDR3, the DNA is TGTGCCAGCAGTGAGACGGGCGTCGGCTACACCTTC.

This chain joins TRBV11-2 and TRBJ1-1; no firm D call. The V gene lost 1 base and the J gene lost 0 bases, with 12 bases spanning the gap. Looked up from germline, CDR1 is SGHAT and CDR2 is FQNNGV. The CDR3 runs to 16 residues. CDR3 residues: CASSLVSGIMNTEAFF. DNA of the CDR3: TGTGCCAGCAGCTTAGTCTCAGGCATAATGAACACTGAAGCTTTCTTT.

CDR3 sequence (DNA): TGTGCCAGCAGTTCCCTTTCGGGGTGGGGCAATCAGCCCCAGCATTTT. Its translation is CASSSLSGWGNQPQHF. This sequence joins TRBV28 and TRBJ1-5; D is undetermined. The V gene lost 4 bases and the J gene lost 2 bases, with 15 bases spanning the gap. CDR1 is MDHEN, CDR2 SYDVKM, per germline. The CDR3 loop spans 16 amino acids.

The chain joins TRBV6-6 to TRBJ1-1; D uncertain. Trimming took off 0 bases at V and 4 bases at J, with 3 bases between the two ends. Germline V gene data show CDR1 as MNHNY and CDR2 as SVGAGI (reference sequence). The CDR3 covers 12 residues. CDR3 nucleotide sequence: TGTGCCAGCAGTTACTCGTCCACTGAAGCTTTCTTT. It translates to CASSYSSTEAFF.

This sequence joins TRBV2 and TRBJ1-2; possible D gene TRBD1, 5 bases. Germline V gene sequence: CDR1 SNHLY, CDR2 FYNNEI. This CDR3 is 16 amino acids long. V shed 3 bases and J shed 7 bases, with 21 bases lying between them. The CDR3, as DNA: TGTGCCAGCAGTGAGATCTGGGACGCCCGCCGGGGTGGCTACACCTTC. The encoded protein is CASSEIWDARRGGYTF.

The chain is built from TRBV19 and TRBJ1-2, with a weak D call TRBD1 (6 bases). The germline CDR1 and CDR2 sequences are LNHDA and SQIVND (reference sequence). This CDR3 has 15 amino acids. The germline V and J ends were trimmed by 0 bases and 4 bases, with 12 bases remaining between them. Here the CDR3 reads CASSIDSNRVYGYTF. The CDR3 DNA reads as TGTGCCAGTAGTATAGATTCAAACAGGGTCTATGGCTACACCTTC.

The V call is TRBV3-1 (or the pseudogene TRBV3-2), the J call TRBJ2-7, with 8 bases that match TRBD1. The CDR3 covers 15 residues. The J segment lost 3 bases and the V segment lost 1 base, leaving 5 bases of the junction unmatched. Per the germline V gene, CDR1 is LGHDT and CDR2 is YNNKEL (reference sequence). This CDR3 reads CASSQVMDRDYEQYF. CDR3 DNA: TGTGCCAGCAGCCAAGTGATGGACAGGGACTACGAGCAGTACTTC.

The chain links TRBV5-1 to TRBJ1-3; D unclear. Deletions cut 0 bases from V and 3 bases from J, with 13 bases between. This CDR3 has 16 amino acids. Germline CDR1 SGHRS, CDR2 YFSETQ. CDR3 DNA sequence: TGCGCCAGCAGCTTGGATGTCTTAATAGATGGAAACACCATATATTTT. Its protein product is CASSLDVLIDGNTIYF.